The rows below give T cell receptor beta chains drawn from one sample of a study of shared clonotypes between healthy human individuals. Sequencing used immunoSEQ multiplex PCR; TCRdb keeps in-frame clones, though not all of them. The profile shows 400,000 to 600,000 clones, 95% to 97% of them singletons. Sample: naive CD4+ T cells sorted from blood. Receptors originate from a woman younger than 45 in good health. The conserved cysteine and the conserved F or W are not part of the CDR3 here. Each record gives: V gene, J gene, clone size, CDR3 protein. Clone size appears in some rows only: once, few, many, or a class for an expanded clone.

TRBV7-2	TRBJ1-1	once	ASSFNEDSPPIF
TRBV9	TRBJ2-7	once	ASSSMPAVVYEQY
TRBV14	TRBJ2-3	.	ASSQALTGTDTQY
TRBV10-3	TRBJ2-7	.	AISQGLSEQY
TRBV28	TRBJ2-1	.	ASITPGIPPYNEQF
TRBV28	TRBJ1-1	.	ASSSRHLALETEAF
TRBV30	TRBJ2-1	.	AWTPSFHEQF
TRBV18	TRBJ2-7	.	ASSPLGAGGAEQY
TRBV11-2	TRBJ1-4	.	ASSLALSGTGRLF
TRBV5-1	TRBJ1-2	.	ASSLAQGLDGYT
TRBV7-8	TRBJ2-3	.	ASSLALADRTRSTDTQY
TRBV19	TRBJ1-1	.	ASSIEGRTEAF
TRBV7-3	TRBJ2-2	.	ASSPSRDGELF
TRBV27	TRBJ2-6	.	ASTPLWDSRANVLT
TRBV6-5	TRBJ1-4	.	ASSSTGNNEKLF
TRBV7-8	TRBJ2-3	.	ASSQTPTSGRGTQY
TRBV18	TRBJ1-3	.	ASSRTGGGNTIY
TRBV19	TRBJ1-1	.	ASSIPDLNTEAF
TRBV29-1	TRBJ2-7	.	SVAIQGSEQY
TRBV11-2	TRBJ1-4	.	ASSIGRQGTNEKLF
TRBV11-3	TRBJ1-1	.	ASSLGDTEAF
TRBV7-2	TRBJ2-2	.	ASSLARSTGELF
TRBV23-1	TRBJ1-5	few	ASSHLEGDQPQH
TRBV7-9	TRBJ1-3	.	ASSLSQGVNTIY
TRBV7-9	TRBJ1-3	.	ASSPVTGDGNTIY
TRBV7-9	TRBJ1-4	.	ASSSPGEPNEKLF
TRBV10-3	TRBJ2-7	.	AISEGLAGVKSYEQY
TRBV2	TRBJ2-4	.	ASSEARGGKNIQY
TRBV9	TRBJ2-5	.	ASSVGWQETQY
TRBV9	TRBJ2-5	.	ASSPDVTSGSKETQY
TRBV10-2	TRBJ2-7	.	ASSVAGGPEQY
TRBV20-1	TRBJ1-2	few	SGWTSYGYT
TRBV27	TRBJ1-1	.	ASCPGGLGEAF
TRBV27	TRBJ2-3	.	ASGYSGTLTDTQY
TRBV5-1	TRBJ2-1	once	ASTQTSGTYNEQF
TRBV2	TRBJ1-5	.	ASSDSNNNQPQH
TRBV5-1	TRBJ2-3	.	ASSRQQVGSTDTQY
TRBV28	TRBJ1-3	once	ASSLPPYGSGNTIY
TRBV27	TRBJ2-1	once	ASPPGSDRSYNEQF
TRBV27	TRBJ2-1	.	ASSLNRLGGTEQF
TRBV11-2	TRBJ2-7	once	ASSRGLVYEQY